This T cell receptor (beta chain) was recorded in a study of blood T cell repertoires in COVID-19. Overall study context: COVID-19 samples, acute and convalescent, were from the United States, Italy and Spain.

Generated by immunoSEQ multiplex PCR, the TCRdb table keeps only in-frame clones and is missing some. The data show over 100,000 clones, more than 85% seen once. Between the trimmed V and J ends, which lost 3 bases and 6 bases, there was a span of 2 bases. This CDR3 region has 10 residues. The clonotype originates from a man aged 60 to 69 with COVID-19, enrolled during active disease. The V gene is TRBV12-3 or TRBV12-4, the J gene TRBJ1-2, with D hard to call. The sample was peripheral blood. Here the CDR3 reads CASSFNGYTF. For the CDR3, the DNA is TGTGCCAGCAGTTTTAATGGCTACACCTTC.